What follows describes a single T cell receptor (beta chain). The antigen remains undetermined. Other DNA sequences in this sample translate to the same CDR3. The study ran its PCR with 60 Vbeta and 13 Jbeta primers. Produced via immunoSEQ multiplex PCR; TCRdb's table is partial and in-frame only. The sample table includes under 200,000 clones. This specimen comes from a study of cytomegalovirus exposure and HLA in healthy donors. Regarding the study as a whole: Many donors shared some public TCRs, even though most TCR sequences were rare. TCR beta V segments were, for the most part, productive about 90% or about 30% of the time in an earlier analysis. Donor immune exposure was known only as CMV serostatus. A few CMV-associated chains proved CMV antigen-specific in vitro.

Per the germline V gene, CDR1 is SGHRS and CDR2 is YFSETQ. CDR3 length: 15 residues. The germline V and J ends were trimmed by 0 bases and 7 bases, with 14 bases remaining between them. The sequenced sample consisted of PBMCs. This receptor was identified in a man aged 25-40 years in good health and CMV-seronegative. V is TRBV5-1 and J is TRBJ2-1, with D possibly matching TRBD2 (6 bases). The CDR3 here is CASSLGDQAGNEQFF. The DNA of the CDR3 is TGCGCCAGCAGCTTGGGGGATCAGGCGGGGAATGAGCAGTTCTTC.